This TCR beta chain came from a study of lymphopenia after photon versus proton radiotherapy. Findings and caveats of the study: After lymphocyte nadir, photon-treated repertoires showed oligoclonal expansion, especially CD8+ Temra. Relative stability marked proton patients; photon patients lost diversity and naive cells. Better survival with proton therapy was suggested as possible, not demonstrated.

Germline V gene sequence: CDR1 WSHSY, CDR2 SAAADI. CDR3 length: 13 amino acids. V lost 5 bases, J lost 6 bases, and 6 bases stayed unmatched. To note about this clone: No antigen is known for it.

Repertoires were generated with immunoSEQ multiplex PCR, while TCRdb's copy carries only in-frame clones and drops some. Among some 26,000 clones listed, about four fifths were seen once. The sequence was collected from a woman in her forties or fifties with pancreatic cancer. This sample comprised peripheral blood, obtained from a patient treated with photon-based radiotherapy. This chain uses TRBV10-2 with TRBJ2-7; 8 bases align to TRBD2. CDR3 in DNA: TGCGCCAGCAGTCCGGGACTAGAAGGCGAGCAGTACTTC. As protein: CASSPGLEGEQYF.